One sample yielded the 6 T cell receptor beta chains listed below, sequenced in a study of cytomegalovirus exposure and HLA in healthy donors. The primer mix had 60 Vbeta and 13 Jbeta primers. Profiled with immunoSEQ multiplex PCR; TCRdb holds only in-frame clones, not every one. The data show roughly 200,000 clones, about 9.4% seen once. The sequenced sample was PBMCs. Receptor source: a woman aged 25 to 39 in good health and CMV-seropositive.

This clone appeared a few times. The rearrangement links TRBV2 to TRBJ1-5; TRBD1 might be the D (5 bases). V lost 7 bases and J lost 3, with 10 bases in between. The CDR3 is 13 amino acids. The germline gives CDR1 SNHLY, CDR2 FYNNEI. The CDR3 DNA is TGTGCCAGCACCGGGACTGACAATCAGCCCCAGCATTTT. This gives the protein CASTGTDNQPQHF.

The V and J genes are TRBV5-1 and TRBJ2-7; D possibly corresponds to TRBD2 (6 bases). CDR1 is SGHRS and CDR2 is YFSETQ in the germline V gene. V was pared by 2 bases and J by 6 bases, with 12 bases between. The CDR3 length is 13 residues. CDR3 in DNA: TGCGCCAGCAGCTTTGGAGGGGCTTCCGAGCAGTACTTC. This sequence encodes CASSFGGASEQYF.

This sequence joins TRBV2 and TRBJ2-7; unclear D gene. The germline V gene has CDR1 SNHLY and CDR2 FYNNEI. This CDR3 is built from 12 residues. The germline V and J ends were trimmed by 4 bases and 3 bases, with 7 bases remaining between them. CDR3 in amino acids: CASSGFYYEQYF. The CDR3 DNA is TGTGCCAGCAGTGGTTTTTACTACGAGCAGTACTTC. The full variable domain, rest sourced from reference TRBV2 and TRBJ2-7, is EPEVTQTPSHQVTQMGQEVILRCVPISNHLYFYWYRQILGQKVEFLVSFYNNEISEKSEIFDDQFSVERPDGSNFTLKIRSTKLEDSAMYFCASSGFYYEQYFGPGTRLTVT.

The V gene is TRBV5-1, the J gene TRBJ2-7, with 11 bases aligning to TRBD2. V trimming: 5 bases; J trimming: 3 bases; junction bases outside the gene matches: 13. This CDR3 is 17 amino acids long. CDR1 SGHRS and CDR2 YFSETQ come from the germline V gene. The CDR3 nucleotides are TGCGCCAGCAGGGAATCGTTAGCGGGAGGGCCTCTCTACGAGCAGTACTTC. This gives the protein CASRESLAGGPLYEQYF. The variable domain in full, completed from reference TRBV5-1 and TRBJ2-7, reads KAGVTQTPRYLIKTRGQQVTLSCSPISGHRSVSWYQQTPGQGLQFLFEYFSETQRNKGNFPGRFSGRQFSNSRSEMNVSTLELGDSALYLCASRESLAGGPLYEQYFGPGTRLTVT.

This clone was counted a few times. The chain couples TRBV19 to TRBJ1-5, with a tentative D call TRBD1 (5 bases). The V end lost 6 bases, the J end lost 0 bases, and 15 bases lay between the germline ends. The CDR3 has 16 residues. Germline CDR1 and CDR2: LNHDA and SQIVND (reference sequence). The CDR3 sequence is CASRYVGRGSNQPQHF. The CDR3 bases are TGTGCCAGTAGGTATGTGGGGAGGGGTAGCAATCAGCCCCAGCATTTT.

This clone was detected only a few times. The V and J genes are TRBV6-5 and TRBJ1-1; D ambiguous. Germline V gene lookup returns CDR1 MNHEY and CDR2 SVGAGI. The CDR3 is 11 residues long. Trimming left V 7 bases short and J 3 bases short, with 6 bases between. The CDR3 DNA follows: TGTGCCAGCATTAGATACACTGAAGCTTTCTTT. Its protein product is CASIRYTEAFF.